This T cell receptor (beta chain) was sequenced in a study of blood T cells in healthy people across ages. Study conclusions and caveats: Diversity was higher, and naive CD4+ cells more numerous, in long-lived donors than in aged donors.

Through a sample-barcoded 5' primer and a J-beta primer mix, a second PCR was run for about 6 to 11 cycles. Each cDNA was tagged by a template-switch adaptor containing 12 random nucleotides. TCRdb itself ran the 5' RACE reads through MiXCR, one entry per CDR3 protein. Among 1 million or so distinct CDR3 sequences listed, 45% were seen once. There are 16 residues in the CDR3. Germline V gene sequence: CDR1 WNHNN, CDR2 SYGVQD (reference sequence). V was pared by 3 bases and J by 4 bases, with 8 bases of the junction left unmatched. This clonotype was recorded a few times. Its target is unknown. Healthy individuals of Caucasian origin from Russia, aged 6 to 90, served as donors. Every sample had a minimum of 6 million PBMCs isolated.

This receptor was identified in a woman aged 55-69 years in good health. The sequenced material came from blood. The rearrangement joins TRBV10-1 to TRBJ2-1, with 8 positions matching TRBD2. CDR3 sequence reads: CASSDGRGILYNEQFF. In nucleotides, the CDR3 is TGCGCCAGCAGTGACGGGAGGGGGATACTTTACAATGAGCAGTTCTTC.